This is a list of T cell receptor beta chains from one sample in a study of a mutant IDH1 vaccine in newly diagnosed glioma. Method: immunoSEQ multiplex PCR; TCRdb's copy keeps in-frame clones and lacks some. The table has fewer than 45,000 clones, around 76% seen once. No cognate antigen is known for these TCRs. This sample comprised PBMCs, obtained from a glioma patient whose treatment included an IDH1 peptide vaccine. All receptors derive from a man in his fifties with glioma. CDR3s include the opening cysteine and the closing phenylalanine or tryptophan. A D gene is named only where the DNA matches it firmly. For some rows the clone size is stated as once, few or many, or as a class when expanded; others skip it.

CDR3 DNA,CDR3 protein,J gene,V gene,D gene,CDR3 length,clone size
TGCAGCGTTGTCGGGGCGTCGGGGGAGCTGTTTTTT,CSVVGASGELFF,TRBJ2-2,TRBV29-1,NA,12,medium-sized
TGCAGCGTTGCGGACAGTTCGGAGCAGTACTTC,CSVADSSEQYF,TRBJ2-7,TRBV29-1,NA,11,NA
TGTGCCTGGAGTTTCGGGGGTATCGACGAGCAGTACTTC,CAWSFGGIDEQYF,TRBJ2-7,TRBV30,NA,13,NA
TGCAGCGTATCTCCCACGGACAGGGGGACGGGCGATGAGCAGTTCTTC,CSVSPTDRGTGDEQFF,TRBJ2-1,TRBV29-1,TRBD1,16,once
TGTGCCAGCAAGGGGGAGACCCAGTACTTC,CASKGETQYF,TRBJ2-5,TRBV6-1,NA,10,NA
TGTGCCAGCAGTGAGTTGGCAGGGGGCGGTCAGCCCCAGCATTTT,CASSELAGGGQPQHF,TRBJ1-5,TRBV2,TRBD1,15,NA
TGTGCCAGCAGCTTAGGGGGGCCTAGCAATCAGCCCCAGCATTTT,CASSLGGPSNQPQHF,TRBJ1-5,TRBV13,NA,15,NA
TGTGCCAGCAGTACCCTCCAAGGGGGCTATGGCTACACCTTC,CASSTLQGGYGYTF,TRBJ1-2,TRBV6-5,NA,14,NA
TGTGCCAGCAGTGTCGACAGGTCGACTGAAGCTTTCTTT,CASSVDRSTEAFF,TRBJ1-1,TRBV6-1,NA,13,NA
TGTGCCAGCAGTGGAGGACAGCCAACTAATGAAAAACTGTTTTTT,CASSGGQPTNEKLFF,TRBJ1-4,TRBV5-6,NA,15,NA
TGTGCCAGCAGCTGGACTAGCGGGGGGACGGAGACCCAGTACTTC,CASSWTSGGTETQYF,TRBJ2-5,TRBV5-4,TRBD2,15,NA
TGCAGCGTTGTATGGCAGACCCTCCAAGAGACCCAGTACTTC,CSVVWQTLQETQYF,TRBJ2-5,TRBV29-1,NA,14,NA
TGTGCCATCAGTGAGTCAACAGGGCCTGGAAACACCATATATTTT,CAISESTGPGNTIYF,TRBJ1-3,TRBV10-3,NA,15,NA
TGTGCCAGCAGCTTAGGACAGGGGGTAGGAGAGACCCAGTACTTC,CASSLGQGVGETQYF,TRBJ2-5,TRBV11-2,TRBD1,15,NA
TGTGCCAGCAGTGTCGCGGTTAGTCTCCCCAATCAGCCCCAGCATTTT,CASSVAVSLPNQPQHF,TRBJ1-5,TRBV6-1,NA,16,NA
TGTGCCAGCAGCTTAGCGGGGGGGGGCCAGGGAGCAGATACGCAGTATTTT,CASSLAGGGQGADTQYF,TRBJ2-3,TRBV7-2,NA,17,once
TGCGCCAGCAGCTTGGGACTAGCGGGGACTTCCGAGCAGTACTTC,CASSLGLAGTSEQYF,TRBJ2-7,TRBV5-1,TRBD2,15,NA
TGTGCCAGCTCACAAAAACCCGGTAATGAAAAACTGTTTTTT,CASSQKPGNEKLFF,TRBJ1-4,TRBV18,NA,14,NA
TGTGCCACCTCCAGGGGCACAGATACGCAGTATTTT,CATSRGTDTQYF,TRBJ2-3,TRBV6-5,NA,12,NA
TGCGCCAGCAGCCAGTACAGGGGGTACATGAACACTGAAGCTTTCTTT,CASSQYRGYMNTEAFF,TRBJ1-1,TRBV4-3,TRBD1,16,NA
TGTGCCAGCAGTGATGGTGGAGGGGTCGACTATGGCTACACCTTC,CASSDGGGVDYGYTF,TRBJ1-2,TRBV6-1,NA,15,few
TGTGCCAGCAGTAGGTTCCGGGACAGGTCCTACGAGCAGTACTTC,CASSRFRDRSYEQYF,TRBJ2-7,TRBV6-5,TRBD1,15,NA
TGTGCCAGCAGCTCGAGTGCGACTAATGAAAAACTGTTTTTT,CASSSSATNEKLFF,TRBJ1-4,TRBV7-2,NA,14,NA
TGTGCCAGCAGCTTGAGGAAGACCGCAGGGGGCTCCTACGAGCAGTACTTC,CASSLRKTAGGSYEQYF,TRBJ2-7,TRBV11-2,TRBD1,17,NA
TGTGCCAGCAGCGACGGAGGGACAGATACGCAGTATTTT,CASSDGGTDTQYF,TRBJ2-3,TRBV7-9,NA,13,NA
TGTGCCATCAGTGAAACAGCTCCTTCTGGAAACACCATATATTTT,CAISETAPSGNTIYF,TRBJ1-3,TRBV10-3,NA,15,NA
TGTGCTAGTGGTTTGAAGAGCACTGAAGCTTTCTTT,CASGLKSTEAFF,TRBJ1-1,TRBV12-5,NA,12,NA
TGTGCCAGCAGTGCGCTCTCAGGGGGCCTCACTGAAGCTTTCTTT,CASSALSGGLTEAFF,TRBJ1-1,TRBV25-1,TRBD1,15,NA
TGTGCCAGCAGCTCCTGGGGGTCGGGGGGGCCCGGGGAGCTGTTTTTT,CASSSWGSGGPGELFF,TRBJ2-2,TRBV7-2,TRBD2,16,NA
TGTGCCAGCAGCTTGAGAAACATTCAGTACTTC,CASSLRNIQYF,TRBJ2-4,TRBV5-4,NA,11,NA
TGTGCCTATGATCGGCGATTGAACACTGAAGCTTTCTTT,CAYDRRLNTEAFF,TRBJ1-1,TRBV30,NA,13,NA
TGTGCCAGCAGCCCCCCGAATAGCAATCAGCCCCAGCATTTT,CASSPPNSNQPQHF,TRBJ1-5,TRBV28,NA,14,few
TGTGCCTGGAGTAGCGGGGGGCTCAATGAGCAGTTCTTC,CAWSSGGLNEQFF,TRBJ2-1,TRBV30,TRBD2,13,NA
TGTGCCAGCAGGAGAGTTTACAATGAGCAGTTCTTC,CASRRVYNEQFF,TRBJ2-1,TRBV7-2,NA,12,few
TGTGCCAGCAGTTTAAGGCTAGTCACCGGGGAGCTGTTTTTT,CASSLRLVTGELFF,TRBJ2-2,TRBV27,NA,14,NA
TGTGCCAGCAGTTACAGGGGGCTAGAGCAGTTCTTC,CASSYRGLEQFF,TRBJ2-1,TRBV6-5,TRBD1,12,NA
TGTGCTAGTAGCTTAGAAGCCGGGAACGAGCAGTACTTC,CASSLEAGNEQYF,TRBJ2-7,TRBV7-7,NA,13,NA
TGTGCCAGCAGAGGCCCAGGAGTCTATGGCTACACCTTC,CASRGPGVYGYTF,TRBJ1-2,TRBV28,NA,13,NA
TGTGCCAGCAGCTTAGAACAGGGGGAAGCGTACGAGCAGTACTTC,CASSLEQGEAYEQYF,TRBJ2-7,TRBV7-2,TRBD1,15,NA
TGTGCCAGCAGCTCATTCGTGGCTAGCGGGGGGGTAAATGAGCAGTTCTTC,CASSSFVASGGVNEQFF,TRBJ2-1,TRBV7-9,TRBD2,17,NA
TGTGCCAGCAGTCAGGGGGACAAAACCTACGAGCAGTACTTC,CASSQGDKTYEQYF,TRBJ2-7,TRBV6-5,TRBD1,14,NA
TGTGCCAGTTCCAGGGGCGGAGGGCGGCAGGAGACCCAGTACTTC,CASSRGGGRQETQYF,TRBJ2-5,TRBV6-5,NA,15,NA
TGTGCCAGCAGCCCCCGGGCCCTGAACACTGAAGCTTTCTTT,CASSPRALNTEAFF,TRBJ1-1,TRBV7-2,NA,14,NA
TGTGCCAGCGGACGGGAGGGGACAGCGTTAGGAAGCGGCTACACCTTC,CASGREGTALGSGYTF,TRBJ1-2,TRBV5-6,TRBD1,16,NA
TGCGCCAGCAGCCCCCCTCGGGGGGGGGCTACTGGCTACACCTTC,CASSPPRGGATGYTF,TRBJ1-2,TRBV4-3,NA,15,NA
TGTGCCAGCAGCGACGGGACAGCCGGAAGCACAGATACGCAGTATTTT,CASSDGTAGSTDTQYF,TRBJ2-3,TRBV5-6,TRBD1,16,NA
TGTGCCAGCAGTTGGACAGCCTATGGCTACACCTTC,CASSWTAYGYTF,TRBJ1-2,TRBV6-1,NA,12,once
TGTGCCAGTAGTGAAGGGACAGGGAACACTGAAGCTTTCTTT,CASSEGTGNTEAFF,TRBJ1-1,TRBV19,TRBD1,14,NA